A single sample gave rise to the 8 T cell receptor beta chains below, sequenced in a study of Ad26.COV2.S vaccination and SARS-CoV-2 variants. Repertoires were generated with immunoSEQ multiplex PCR, while TCRdb's copy carries only in-frame clones and drops some. The table shows over 400,000 clones, with approximately 92% occurring only once. Treatment noted: about 20 received Ad26.COV2.S at low or high dose, single or two shots; roughly five received placebo; per-sample allocation not given. The study sampled participants on day 63 after the first vaccine or placebo injection. The sample was peripheral blood, taken in a trial of Ad26.COV2.S vaccine versus placebo. These receptors were collected from a person aged 18-60 years who received the Ad26.COV2.S COVID-19 vaccine or a placebo.

The chain couples TRBV2 to TRBJ2-5, with a weak D call TRBD2 (6 bases). The germline CDR1 and CDR2 sequences are SNHLY and FYNNEI. The CDR3 covers 13 residues. The germline V and J ends were trimmed by 3 bases and 4 bases, with 9 bases remaining between them. DNA of the CDR3: TGTGCCAGCAGTGAGGGGGGAGGAGAGACCCAGTACTTC. Its translation is CASSEGGGETQYF.

This chain connects TRBV7-2 to TRBJ1-2; D may be TRBD1 (5 bases). The V gene's germline CDR1 is SGHTA and CDR2 FQGNSA. V lost 7 bases and J lost 5, with 17 bases in between. The CDR3 is 14 amino acids. The CDR3 sequence: CASNFRGSLYGYTF. CDR3 DNA: TGTGCCAGCAATTTCCGGGGCTCATTATATGGCTACACCTTC.

The chain has TRBV4-3 and TRBJ2-3; D remains unclear. Looked up from germline, CDR1 is LGHNA and CDR2 is YSLEER. This CDR3 is 13 amino acids long. Deletions cut 5 bases from V and 5 bases from J, with 11 bases between. The CDR3 is CASSYRSGDTQYF. The CDR3 DNA follows: TGCGCCAGCAGCTACCGGTCGGGAGATACGCAGTATTTT.

In the case of this clone: A junction end diverges from the germline sequence, so it may reflect a read error. The chain uses TRBV28 and TRBJ2-3, with D uncertain. CDR1 and CDR2 (germline): MDHEN, SYDVKM. CDR3 size: 12 residues. DNA for the CDR3: TGCACCTCGGGTGGTAGCAAGCATACGCAGTATTTT. Translation: CTSGGSKHTQYF.

The DNA of the CDR3 is TGTGCCAGCAGTGTGGGTCGCCTTGTTTATGGCTACACCTTC. This sequence encodes CASSVGRLVYGYTF. The rearrangement uses TRBV2 and TRBJ1-2, with unresolved D. There are 14 residues in the CDR3. V was trimmed by 4 bases and J by 5 bases, leaving 14 bases between them. Germline-derived CDR1 and CDR2 are SNHLY and FYNNEI. The whole variable domain, filled in from reference TRBV2 and TRBJ1-2, reads EPEVTQTPSHQVTQMGQEVILRCVPISNHLYFYWYRQILGQKVEFLVSFYNNEISEKSEIFDDQFSVERPDGSNFTLKIRSTKLEDSAMYFCASSVGRLVYGYTFGSGTRLTVV.

The rearrangement uses TRBV29-1 and TRBJ1-1, with unresolved D. The CDR3 loop spans 11 amino acids. Germline CDR1 is SQVTM and CDR2 is ANQGSEA. Deletions cut 7 bases from V and 1 base from J, with 7 bases between. The CDR3 bases are TGCAGCGGCGTCAGGAACACTGAAGCTTTCTTT. This gives the protein CSGVRNTEAFF.

V and J are TRBV7-3 and TRBJ2-5; TRBD2 agrees at 14 bases. CDR1 and CDR2 from the germline V gene are SGHTA and FQGTGA. The trim removed 5 bases at V and 5 bases at J, leaving 10 bases unmatched. This CDR3 is built from 17 residues. The CDR3 is CASSPTGTSGGEETQYF. As DNA, the CDR3 is TGTGCCAGCAGCCCGACCGGGACTAGCGGGGGTGAGGAGACCCAGTACTTC.

The J gene is TRBJ1-2, the V gene TRBV5-1; maybe TRBD1 (5 bases). V shed 2 bases and J shed 2 bases, with 10 bases lying between them. Germline V gene sequence: CDR1 SGHRS, CDR2 YFSETQ. CDR3 size: 14 residues. CDR3 nucleotide sequence: TGCGCCAGCAGCTTTCAGGGAGAGAACTATGGCTACACCTTC. Its translation: CASSFQGENYGYTF.